This T cell receptor (beta chain) came from a study of T cell responses to AZD1222 COVID-19 vaccine. V was pared by 5 bases and J by 4 bases, with 3 bases between. Germline V gives CDR1 MNHEY, CDR2 SMNVEV (reference sequence). This CDR3 region has 11 residues. Sequencing used immunoSEQ multiplex PCR; TCRdb keeps in-frame clones, though not all of them. The profile shows 95,000 to 150,000 clones, 80% to 90% of them singletons. Source: peripheral blood, taken on day 0 of AZD1222 vaccination. This sequence joins TRBV27 and TRBJ1-5; D gene ambiguous. The clonotype was recovered from an adult in good health. The CDR3 sequence: CASSVNQPQHF. In DNA form, the CDR3 reads TGTGCCAGCAGTGTGAATCAGCCCCAGCATTTT.